The rows below give T cell receptor beta chains drawn from one sample of a study of blood T cell repertoires in COVID-19. TCRdb's table, derived via immunoSEQ multiplex PCR, lists solely in-frame clones and lacks some. The table shows some 300,000 clones, with approximately 90% occurring only once. The material sequenced was peripheral blood. Receptor source: a woman under 40 who had recovered from COVID-19. Each CDR3 is given with its conserved first and last residue. A D gene is named only where the DNA matches it firmly. Size tells how often a clone was seen (once, few, many) or the class of an expanded clone, and some rows leave it out.

j_call d_call clone_size v_call cdr3_aa cdr3_nt
TRBJ1-5 - - TRBV19 CASSTPPRSQPQHF TGTGCCAGTAGTACCCCCCCCCGGAGCCAGCCCCAGCATTTT
TRBJ1-2 - - TRBV28 CASSLGQGYGYTF TGTGCCAGCAGTTTGGGGCAGGGATATGGCTACACCTTC
TRBJ2-7 TRBD1 - TRBV15 CATSRGTGDRAYEQYF TGTGCCACCAGCAGAGGTACAGGGGACCGGGCATACGAGCAGTACTTC
TRBJ1-2 - - TRBV19 CASSLQNNYGYTF TGTGCCAGTAGCCTACAGAATAACTATGGCTACACCTTC
TRBJ2-1 - - TRBV7-8 CASSLDSYNEQFF TGTGCCAGCAGCTTAGACAGTTACAATGAGCAGTTCTTC
TRBJ2-6 - - TRBV5-1 CASSPTGANVLTF TGCGCCAGCAGCCCGACAGGGGCCAACGTCCTGACTTTC
TRBJ1-2 TRBD1 - TRBV5-1 CASSLIFGDRVYGYTF TGCGCCAGCAGCTTGATATTCGGGGACAGGGTCTATGGCTACACCTTC
TRBJ1-1 TRBD1 - TRBV6-6 CASTETGGFRTEAFF TGTGCCAGCACGGAGACAGGGGGCTTCAGAACTGAAGCTTTCTTT
TRBJ2-7 TRBD2 - TRBV3-1/TRBV3-2 CASSQSASGTYEQYF TGTGCCAGCAGCCAATCGGCTAGCGGGACCTACGAGCAGTACTTC
TRBJ1-4 - few TRBV15 CATSRVLPGDGEKLFF TGTGCCACCAGCAGGGTTTTGCCAGGGGATGGTGAAAAACTGTTTTTT
TRBJ2-5 - once TRBV6-2/TRBV6-3 CASSLSSQETQYF TGTGCCAGCAGCCTATCCTCCCAAGAGACCCAGTACTTC
TRBJ2-1 - - TRBV2 CASSEAGLNEQFF TGTGCCAGCAGTGAGGCCGGGTTGAATGAGCAGTTCTTC
TRBJ1-1 - - TRBV28 CASSLAANTEAFF TGTGCCAGCAGTTTAGCGGCGAACACTGAAGCTTTCTTT
TRBJ1-1 - - TRBV29-1 CSVVGLEAEAFF TGCAGCGTTGTAGGTCTCGAAGCGGAAGCTTTCTTT
TRBJ1-1 - - TRBV6-5 CASTWLAGAEAFF TGTGCCAGCACCTGGCTCGCGGGCGCTGAAGCTTTCTTT
TRBJ2-2 TRBD1 - TRBV7-2 CASSLSNTGAIGELFF TGTGCCAGCAGCTTAAGTAATACAGGGGCGATCGGGGAGCTGTTTTTT
TRBJ1-2 - - TRBV2 CASSEGRGIPAGYTF TGTGCCAGCAGTGAAGGGAGAGGGATTCCTGCGGGCTACACCTTC
TRBJ1-5 - - TRBV6-5 CASTNMMGQPQHF TGTGCCAGCACCAATATGATGGGCCAGCCCCAGCATTTT
TRBJ1-4 TRBD1 - TRBV28 CASRTKGTGVNEKLFF TGTGCCAGCAGGACTAAAGGGACAGGGGTTAATGAAAAACTGTTTTTT
TRBJ1-1 TRBD1 - TRBV7-2 CASSLLQGASTEAFF TGTGCCAGCAGCTTGCTACAGGGGGCGAGCACTGAAGCTTTCTTT
TRBJ1-2 - - TRBV6-6 CASSQRPIRGPHPYGYTF TGTGCCAGCAGTCAACGGCCCATAAGGGGCCCTCACCCGTATGGCTACACCTTC